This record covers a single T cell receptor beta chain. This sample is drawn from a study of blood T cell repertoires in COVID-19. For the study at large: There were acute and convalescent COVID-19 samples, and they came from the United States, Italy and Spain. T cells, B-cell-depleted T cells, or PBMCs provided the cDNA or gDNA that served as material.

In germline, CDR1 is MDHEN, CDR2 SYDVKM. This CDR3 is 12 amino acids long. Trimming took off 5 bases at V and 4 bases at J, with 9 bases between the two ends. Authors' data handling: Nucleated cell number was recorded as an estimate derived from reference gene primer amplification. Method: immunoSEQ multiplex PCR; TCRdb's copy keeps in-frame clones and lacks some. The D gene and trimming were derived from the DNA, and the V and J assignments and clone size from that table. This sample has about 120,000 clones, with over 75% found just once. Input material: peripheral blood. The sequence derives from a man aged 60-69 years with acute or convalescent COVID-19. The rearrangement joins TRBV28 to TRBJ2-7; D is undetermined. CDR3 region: CASSRIEYEQYF. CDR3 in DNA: TGTGCCAGCAGTCGAATAGAATACGAGCAGTACTTC.